A selection of T cell receptor beta chains follows, all from one sample in a study of CD8 T cells in ankylosing spondylitis. TCRdb re-derived calls from the 5' RACE reads in MiXCR, one entry per CDR3 protein. The repertoire includes about 250,000 distinct CDR3 sequences, 20% to 30% of them detected once, and approximately 0.61% sits in the top ten. Sequenced sample: blood, either unsorted or a sorted T cell fraction (not recorded which). The receptors were sampled from a male donor with ankylosing spondylitis or in good health (not recorded which). CDR3s include the opening cysteine and the closing phenylalanine or tryptophan. Fields, in order: J gene, clone size, V gene, D gene, CDR3 DNA, CDR3 protein. D genes are given only for firm matches. The size field is filled for only some rows; it gives once, few, many or a size class.

TRBJ2-3	many	TRBV20-1	TRBD1	TGCAGTGTCCCGGACAGGGTAGGGTTCATGGCGCAGTATTTT	CSVPDRVGFMAQYF
TRBJ2-1	few	TRBV10-3	TRBD2	TGTGCCATCGCTAGCGGGGGGGGTGGGGATGAGCAGTTCTTC	CAIASGGGGDEQFF
TRBJ2-3	-	TRBV6-2/TRBV6-3	-	TGTGCCAGCAGCAAATCCCTTTTAACAGATACGCAGTATTTT	CASSKSLLTDTQYF
TRBJ2-7	-	TRBV6-2/TRBV6-3	-	TGTGCCAGCAGTTCTACCGCGCCTTCCCGATCCTACGAGCAGTACTTC	CASSSTAPSRSYEQYF
TRBJ2-7	many	TRBV7-9	TRBD1	TGTGCCAGCAGCTTAGTACAGGGGGCGTTCTACGAGCAGTACTTC	CASSLVQGAFYEQYF
TRBJ2-7	few	TRBV20-1	TRBD1	TGCAGTGCTAGAGATTCAGGACAGGGACCCTACGAGCAGTACTTC	CSARDSGQGPYEQYF
TRBJ2-1	few	TRBV5-1	TRBD2	TGCGCCAGCAGCTCACGGGTGACTAGCGGGGGCGCTGATGGGGAGTTCTTC	CASSSRVTSGGADGEFF
TRBJ1-5	-	TRBV20-1	-	TGCAGTGCCAAACAGGGCGGTCAGCCCCAGCATTTT	CSAKQGGQPQHF
TRBJ1-1	many	TRBV20-1	-	TGCAGTGCTAAAGGGGGAAAAGCTTTCTTT	CSAKGGKAFF
TRBJ1-1	-	TRBV11-2	-	TGTGCCAGCAGCTTCGGACGGCAGAACACTGAAGCTTTCTTT	CASSFGRQNTEAFF
TRBJ2-2	many	TRBV12-3/TRBV12-4	-	TGTGCCAGCAGTTTCCGCAGAACCGGGGAGCTGTTTTTT	CASSFRRTGELFF
TRBJ2-7	few	TRBV29-1	-	TGCAGCGTCGTACAGGCTAGGGACGAGCAGTACTTC	CSVVQARDEQYF
TRBJ2-1	many	TRBV29-1	TRBD1	TGCAGCGTTGGGGACAGCGACTACAATGAGCAGTTCTTC	CSVGDSDYNEQFF
TRBJ2-2	few	TRBV20-1	TRBD1	TGCAGTGCTAGAGACCGACAGGGTCTGAGCGGGGAGCTGTTTTTT	CSARDRQGLSGELFF
TRBJ2-7	many	TRBV29-1	-	TGCAGCGTTGAAGACGGAGGGGCGTACGAGCAGTACTTC	CSVEDGGAYEQYF
TRBJ2-3	many	TRBV2	TRBD1	TGTGCCAGCAGTCCTCTGGGGACAGGGGGCACAGATACGCAGTATTTT	CASSPLGTGGTDTQYF
TRBJ1-1	many	TRBV5-1	-	TGCGCCAGCAGCGGGGGGGCAGTTCGTGCTGAAGCTTTCTTT	CASSGGAVRAEAFF
TRBJ2-4	few	TRBV5-5	-	TGTGCCAGCAGCTCCTGGAGGGCAGGGTTAGCCAAAAACATTCAGTACTTC	CASSSWRAGLAKNIQYF
TRBJ2-2	-	TRBV10-3	-	TGTGCCATCAGGCCGGACAGCGCGAACACCGGGGAGCTGTTTTTT	CAIRPDSANTGELFF
TRBJ2-7	many	TRBV20-1	-	TGCAGTGCTAGAGTCCAGGGATTCGAGCAGTACTTC	CSARVQGFEQYF
TRBJ2-5	few	TRBV28	-	TGTGCCACCTCAAGGGGCTACCCCCGGCAAGAGACCCAGTACTTC	CATSRGYPRQETQYF
TRBJ1-6	many	TRBV20-1	-	TGCAGTGCTAGAGCCCAGGGAATTCGTAATTCACCCCTCCACTTT	CSARAQGIRNSPLHF
TRBJ1-2	many	TRBV25-1	-	TGTGCCAGCAGTGAACAGGGTAATGGCTACACCTTC	CASSEQGNGYTF
TRBJ2-3	many	TRBV21-1	-	TGTGCCAGCAGCAATTCCCCGACTAGCGGGGACAGCACAGATACGCAGTATTTT	CASSNSPTSGDSTDTQYF
TRBJ2-7	many	TRBV20-1	-	TGCAGTGCTAGTGGGCAGGGCAAGTACGAGCAGTACTTC	CSASGQGKYEQYF
TRBJ1-6	-	TRBV15	TRBD1	TGTGCCACCAGCAGAGATAAGGACAGGGTGTCACCCCTCCACTTT	CATSRDKDRVSPLHF
TRBJ2-5	few	TRBV29-1	-	TGCAGCGTTGAAGGGCGACACCAAGAGACCCAGTACTTC	CSVEGRHQETQYF
TRBJ2-1	-	TRBV20-1	TRBD2	TGCAGTGCTCGCCCGGGGGGGGATCGCGAGCAGTTCTTC	CSARPGGDREQFF
TRBJ2-3	many	TRBV29-1	TRBD2	TGCAGCGTTGTAAGCGGGGGTAGCACAGATACGCAGTATTTT	CSVVSGGSTDTQYF
TRBJ2-4	-	TRBV2	-	TGTGCCAGCAGTGAAGGGTGGATATGGGCCAAAAACATTCAGTACTTC	CASSEGWIWAKNIQYF
TRBJ2-7	many	TRBV20-1	TRBD1	TGCAGTGCTAGCCAGGGGGCCCCCTACGAGCAGTACTTC	CSASQGAPYEQYF
TRBJ2-5	-	TRBV20-1	-	TGCAGTGCTAGAGATGATCAAGGCAGGCTGAAAGAGACCCAGTACTTC	CSARDDQGRLKETQYF
TRBJ1-5	few	TRBV20-1	-	TGCAGTGCCCTTAGAAGCAATCAGCCCCAGCATTTT	CSALRSNQPQHF
TRBJ2-7	few	TRBV5-1	-	TGCGCCAGCAGCACCCGGGACACCTACGAGCAGTACTTC	CASSTRDTYEQYF
TRBJ2-3	-	TRBV20-1	-	TGCAGTGCCACCAGCGGGCGCGGGACAGATACGCAGTATTTT	CSATSGRGTDTQYF
TRBJ1-2	few	TRBV20-1	TRBD1	TGCAGTGCTAGCCGCAGGGGGCGGTGGGTACGCTACACCTTC	CSASRRGRWVRYTF